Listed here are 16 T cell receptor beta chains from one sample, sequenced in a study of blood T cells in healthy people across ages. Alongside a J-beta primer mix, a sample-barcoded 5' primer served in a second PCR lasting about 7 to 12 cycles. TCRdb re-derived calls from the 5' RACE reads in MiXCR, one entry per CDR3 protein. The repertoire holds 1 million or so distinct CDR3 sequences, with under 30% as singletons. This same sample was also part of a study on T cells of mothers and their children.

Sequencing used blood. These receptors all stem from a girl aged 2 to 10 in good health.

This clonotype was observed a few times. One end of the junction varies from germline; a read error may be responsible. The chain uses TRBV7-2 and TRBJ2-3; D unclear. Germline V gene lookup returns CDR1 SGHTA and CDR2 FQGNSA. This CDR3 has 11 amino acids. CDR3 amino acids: CASSFRDTRYF. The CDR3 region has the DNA TGTGCCAGCAGCTTTCGAGATACGCGGTATTTT.

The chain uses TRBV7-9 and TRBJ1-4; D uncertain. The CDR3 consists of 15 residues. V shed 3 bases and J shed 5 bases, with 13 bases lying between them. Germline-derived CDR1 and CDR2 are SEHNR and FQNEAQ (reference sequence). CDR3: CASSFMDGQNEKLFF. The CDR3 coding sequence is TGTGCCAGCAGCTTCATGGACGGCCAGAATGAAAAACTGTTTTTT.

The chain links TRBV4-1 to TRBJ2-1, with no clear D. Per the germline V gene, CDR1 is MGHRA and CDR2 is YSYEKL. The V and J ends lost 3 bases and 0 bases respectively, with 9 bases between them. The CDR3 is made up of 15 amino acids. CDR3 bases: TGCGCCAGCAGCCAGCTCGGTAACTCCTACAATGAGCAGTTCTTC. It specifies CASSQLGNSYNEQFF.

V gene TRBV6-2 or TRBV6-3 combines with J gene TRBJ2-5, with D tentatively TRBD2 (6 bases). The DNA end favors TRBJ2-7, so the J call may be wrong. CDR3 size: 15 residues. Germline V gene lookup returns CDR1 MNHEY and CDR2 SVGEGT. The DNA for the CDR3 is TGTGCCAGCTACTCTTCACCGGGAGCCCCCTACGAGCAGTACTTC. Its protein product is CASYSSPGAPYEQYF.

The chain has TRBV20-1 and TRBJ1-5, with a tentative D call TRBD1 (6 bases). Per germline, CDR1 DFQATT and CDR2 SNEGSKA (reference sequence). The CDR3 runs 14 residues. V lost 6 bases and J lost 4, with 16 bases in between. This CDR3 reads CSAAWGRGNQPQHF. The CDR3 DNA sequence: TGCAGTGCCGCCTGGGGCAGGGGAAATCAGCCCCAGCATTTT.

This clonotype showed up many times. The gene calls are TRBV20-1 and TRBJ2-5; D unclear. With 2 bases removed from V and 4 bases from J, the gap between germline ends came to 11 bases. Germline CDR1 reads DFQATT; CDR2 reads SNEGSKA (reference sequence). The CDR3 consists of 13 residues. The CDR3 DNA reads TGCAGTGCTAGATGGGTGGGTTTAGAGACCCAGTACTTC. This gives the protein CSARWVGLETQYF.

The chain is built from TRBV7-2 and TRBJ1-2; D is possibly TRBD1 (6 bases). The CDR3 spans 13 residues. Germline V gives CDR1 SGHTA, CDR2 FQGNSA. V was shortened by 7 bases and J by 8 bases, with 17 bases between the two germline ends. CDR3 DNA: TGTGCCAGCATCGCGGGGGGGGGCGGCGGCTACACCTTC. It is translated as CASIAGGGGGYTF.

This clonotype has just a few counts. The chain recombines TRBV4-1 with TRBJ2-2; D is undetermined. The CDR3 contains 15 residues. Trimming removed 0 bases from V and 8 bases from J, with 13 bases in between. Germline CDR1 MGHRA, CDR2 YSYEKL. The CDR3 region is CASSQDRNWAGELFF. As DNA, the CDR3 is TGCGCCAGCAGCCAAGATCGAAATTGGGCGGGGGAGCTGTTTTTT.

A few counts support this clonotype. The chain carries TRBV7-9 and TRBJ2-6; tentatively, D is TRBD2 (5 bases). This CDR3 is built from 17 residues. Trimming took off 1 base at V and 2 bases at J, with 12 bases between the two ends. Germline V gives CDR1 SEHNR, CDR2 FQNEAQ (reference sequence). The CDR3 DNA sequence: TGTGCCAGCAGCTTAGGATTTGGGAGAACTGGGGCCAACGTCCTGACTTTC. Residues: CASSLGFGRTGANVLTF.

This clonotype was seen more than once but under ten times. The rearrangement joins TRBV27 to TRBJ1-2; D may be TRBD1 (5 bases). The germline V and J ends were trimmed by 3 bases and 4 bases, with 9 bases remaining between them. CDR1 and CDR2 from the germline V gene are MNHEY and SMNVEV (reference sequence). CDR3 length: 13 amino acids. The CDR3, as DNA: TGTGCCAGCAGTTTCGCCGACAGCTATGGCTACACCTTC. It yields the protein CASSFADSYGYTF.

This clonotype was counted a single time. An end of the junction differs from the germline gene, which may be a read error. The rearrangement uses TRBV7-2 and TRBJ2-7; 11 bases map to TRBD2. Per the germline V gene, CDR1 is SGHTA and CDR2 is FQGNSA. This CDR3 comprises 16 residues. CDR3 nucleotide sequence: TGTGTCAGCAGCTTAAGAACTAGCGGGGGAGACTACGAGCAGTACTTC. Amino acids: CVSSLRTSGGDYEQYF.

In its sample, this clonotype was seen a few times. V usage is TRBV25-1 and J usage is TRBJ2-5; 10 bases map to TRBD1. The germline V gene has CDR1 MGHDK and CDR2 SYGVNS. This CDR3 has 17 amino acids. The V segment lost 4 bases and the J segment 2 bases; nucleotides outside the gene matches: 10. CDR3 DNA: TGTGCCAGCAGTGGACACCGGGAGGACAGGGGGCAAGAGACCCAGTACTTC. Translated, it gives CASSGHREDRGQETQYF.

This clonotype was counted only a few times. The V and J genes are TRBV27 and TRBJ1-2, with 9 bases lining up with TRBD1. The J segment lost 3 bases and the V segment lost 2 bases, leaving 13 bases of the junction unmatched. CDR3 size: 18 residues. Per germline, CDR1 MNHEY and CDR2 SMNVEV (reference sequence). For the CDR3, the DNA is TGTGCCAGCAGTTTAATGGGAACAGGGGGCTTCGATTACTATGGCTACACCTTC. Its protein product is CASSLMGTGGFDYYGYTF.

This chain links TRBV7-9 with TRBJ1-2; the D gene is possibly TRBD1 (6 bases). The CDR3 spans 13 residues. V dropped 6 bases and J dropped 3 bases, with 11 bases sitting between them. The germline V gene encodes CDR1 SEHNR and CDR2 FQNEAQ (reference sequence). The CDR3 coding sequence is TGTGCCAGCAGGGCGGACAGCTACTATGGCTACACCTTC. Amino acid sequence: CASRADSYYGYTF.

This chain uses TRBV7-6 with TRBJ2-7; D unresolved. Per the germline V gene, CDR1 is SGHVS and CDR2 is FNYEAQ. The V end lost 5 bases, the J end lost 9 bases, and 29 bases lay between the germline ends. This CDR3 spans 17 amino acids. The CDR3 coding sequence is TGTGCCAGCAGCCCGGACCCAACATACGATTGGGTCTCTCGGCAGTACTTC. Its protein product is CASSPDPTYDWVSRQYF.

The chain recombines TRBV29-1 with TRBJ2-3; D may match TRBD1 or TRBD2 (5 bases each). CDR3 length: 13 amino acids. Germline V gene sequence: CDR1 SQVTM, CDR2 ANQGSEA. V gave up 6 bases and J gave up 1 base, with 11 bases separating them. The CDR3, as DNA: TGCAGCGTGGGGACCAGGGGCACAGATACGCAGTATTTT. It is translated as CSVGTRGTDTQYF.